This is a list of T cell receptor beta chains from one sample in a study of blood T cells in healthy people across ages. Each CDR3 protein gets one entry after TCRdb re-called the 5' RACE reads with MiXCR. The sample yields about 1 million distinct CDR3 sequences, more than 40% seen once. Sequencing was carried out using blood. Receptors were obtained from an older woman in good health. CDR3s include the opening cysteine and the closing phenylalanine or tryptophan. D genes are given only for firm matches. Rows give clone size only sometimes, using once, few, many, or a class for an expanded clone.

CDR3aa: CASCRLAGSSYNEQFF; CDR3nt: TGTGCCAGCTGTCGACTAGCGGGGAGCTCCTACAATGAGCAGTTCTTC; abundance: once; d_gene: TRBD2; j_gene: TRBJ2-1; v_gene: TRBV7-9
CDR3aa: CASNLAGGSYEQYF; CDR3nt: TGTGCCAGCAACCTAGCGGGAGGCTCCTACGAGCAGTACTTC; abundance: .; d_gene: TRBD2; j_gene: TRBJ2-7; v_gene: TRBV6-1
CDR3aa: CSGQTGRTGELFF; CDR3nt: TGCAGCGGTCAGACAGGGAGGACCGGGGAGCTGTTTTTT; abundance: few; d_gene: .; j_gene: TRBJ2-2; v_gene: TRBV29-1
CDR3aa: CASSYSMGNYEQYF; CDR3nt: TGTGCCAGCAGTTACTCGATGGGAAATTACGAGCAGTACTTC; abundance: once; d_gene: .; j_gene: TRBJ2-7; v_gene: TRBV6-5
CDR3aa: CASKPRGLKDEQYF; CDR3nt: TGTGCCAGCAAACCCAGGGGGCTGAAAGATGAGCAGTACTTC; abundance: .; d_gene: TRBD1; j_gene: TRBJ2-5; v_gene: TRBV6-2/TRBV6-3
CDR3aa: CASGKGLAKNIQYF; CDR3nt: TGTGCCAGTGGGAAGGGTCTAGCCAAAAACATTCAGTACTTC; abundance: .; d_gene: .; j_gene: TRBJ2-4; v_gene: TRBV19
CDR3aa: CSASGLVVDTQYF; CDR3nt: TGCAGTGCCTCAGGGTTGGTAGTTGATACGCAGTATTTT; abundance: many; d_gene: .; j_gene: TRBJ2-3; v_gene: TRBV20-1
CDR3aa: CSVGDGLMNTEAFF; CDR3nt: TGCAGCGTGGGAGACGGACTCATGAACACTGAAGCTTTCTTT; abundance: .; d_gene: .; j_gene: TRBJ1-1; v_gene: TRBV29-1
CDR3aa: CSLEGRIEEQYF; CDR3nt: TGCAGCTTAGAGGGCAGGATCGAAGAGCAGTACTTC; abundance: .; d_gene: .; j_gene: TRBJ2-5; v_gene: TRBV20-1
CDR3aa: CASSLSSLSTEAFF; CDR3nt: TGTGCCAGCAGTTTATCGTCCTTAAGCACTGAAGCTTTCTTT; abundance: .; d_gene: .; j_gene: TRBJ1-1; v_gene: TRBV27
CDR3aa: CATRSGRAYNEQFF; CDR3nt: TGCGCCACCCGTAGCGGGAGGGCCTACAATGAGCAGTTCTTC; abundance: .; d_gene: TRBD2; j_gene: TRBJ2-1; v_gene: TRBV10-2
CDR3aa: CASSLANRAGETQYF; CDR3nt: TGTGCCAGCAGCTTAGCGAACAGGGCGGGTGAGACCCAGTACTTC; abundance: .; d_gene: .; j_gene: TRBJ2-5; v_gene: TRBV7-2
CDR3aa: CASSFRDRGVDEQYF; CDR3nt: TGTGCCAGCAGTTTCCGGGACAGGGGGGTCGACGAGCAGTACTTC; abundance: .; d_gene: TRBD1; j_gene: TRBJ2-7; v_gene: TRBV27
CDR3aa: CASSLGRQRIPHGYTF; CDR3nt: TGTGCCAGCAGCTTGGGAAGACAGCGGATACCCCATGGCTACACCTTC; abundance: .; d_gene: .; j_gene: TRBJ1-2; v_gene: TRBV5-5
CDR3aa: CASSGRDRTSTDTQYF; CDR3nt: TGCGCCAGCAGTGGAAGGGACAGAACTAGCACAGATACGCAGTATTTT; abundance: .; d_gene: TRBD1; j_gene: TRBJ2-3; v_gene: TRBV10-1
CDR3aa: CASSQETSGHYSYEQYF; CDR3nt: TGCGCCAGCAGCCAAGAGACTAGCGGGCACTACTCCTACGAGCAGTACTTC; abundance: few; d_gene: TRBD2; j_gene: TRBJ2-7; v_gene: TRBV4-1
CDR3aa: CASSETRGRGYGYTF; CDR3nt: TGTGCCAGCAGTGAAACCAGGGGGCGCGGCTATGGCTACACCTTC; abundance: .; d_gene: TRBD1; j_gene: TRBJ1-2; v_gene: TRBV6-1
CDR3aa: CASSQDWVGKGATEAFF; CDR3nt: TGTGCCAGCAGCCAAGATTGGGTCGGGAAGGGGGCAACTGAAGCTTTCTTT; abundance: .; d_gene: TRBD1; j_gene: TRBJ1-1; v_gene: TRBV3-1
CDR3aa: CASSELGRSSYEQYF; CDR3nt: TGTGCCAGCAGTGAACTGGGGCGAAGCTCCTACGAGCAGTACTTC; abundance: .; d_gene: .; j_gene: TRBJ2-7; v_gene: TRBV6-1
CDR3aa: CASPPPGQGWDTQYF; CDR3nt: TGTGCCAGCCCCCCTCCGGGACAGGGATGGGATACGCAGTATTTT; abundance: once; d_gene: TRBD1; j_gene: TRBJ2-3; v_gene: TRBV28
CDR3aa: CASSFPGTGVKEKPFF; CDR3nt: TGTGCCAGCAGCTTCCCTGGGACAGGGGTTAAAGAAAAACCGTTTTTT; abundance: .; d_gene: TRBD1; j_gene: TRBJ1-4; v_gene: TRBV7-9
CDR3aa: CSARTDGYTF; CDR3nt: TGCAGTGCTAGGACGGATGGCTACACCTTC; abundance: .; d_gene: .; j_gene: TRBJ1-2; v_gene: TRBV20-1
CDR3aa: CSARQGGGVQETQYF; CDR3nt: TGCAGTGCTAGACAGGGAGGGGGGGTCCAAGAGACCCAGTATTTC; abundance: .; d_gene: .; j_gene: TRBJ2-5; v_gene: TRBV20-1
CDR3aa: CASSRPPFETQYF; CDR3nt: TGTGCCAGCAGCCGACCGCCTTTCGAGACCCAGTACTTC; abundance: .; d_gene: .; j_gene: TRBJ2-5; v_gene: TRBV27
CDR3aa: CASSPSDVANYGYTF; CDR3nt: TGTGCCAGCTCACCATCAGACGTAGCTAACTATGGCTACACCTTC; abundance: .; d_gene: .; j_gene: TRBJ1-2; v_gene: TRBV18
CDR3aa: CASRMKETQYF; CDR3nt: TGTGCCAGCAGGATGAAAGAGACCCAGTACTTC; abundance: many; d_gene: .; j_gene: TRBJ2-5; v_gene: TRBV6-5
CDR3aa: CASSLPPGGTGAYNEQFF; CDR3nt: TGCGCCAGCAGCTTGCCCCCGGGAGGGACAGGAGCCTACAATGAGCAGTTCTTC; abundance: .; d_gene: .; j_gene: TRBJ2-1; v_gene: TRBV5-1
CDR3aa: CASSLAGGSTDTQYF; CDR3nt: TGTGCCAGCAGCCTTGCGGGGGGAAGCACAGATACGCAGTATTTT; abundance: many; d_gene: TRBD2; j_gene: TRBJ2-3; v_gene: TRBV5-1
CDR3aa: CAISGEGTSGSLVYEQYF; CDR3nt: TGTGCCATCAGTGGAGAAGGGACTAGCGGGAGTCTTGTGTACGAGCAGTACTTC; abundance: .; d_gene: TRBD2; j_gene: TRBJ2-7; v_gene: TRBV10-3
CDR3aa: CASSKDRAADTQYF; CDR3nt: TGTGCCAGCAGCAAGGACAGGGCGGCAGATACGCAGTATTTT; abundance: few; d_gene: TRBD1; j_gene: TRBJ2-3; v_gene: TRBV7-9
CDR3aa: CASSPAGGGMYEQYF; CDR3nt: TGCGCCAGCAGCCCCGCGGGGGGTGGTATGTACGAGCAGTACTTC; abundance: .; d_gene: TRBD2; j_gene: TRBJ2-7; v_gene: TRBV4-1
CDR3aa: CASSQRNGQKISPLHF; CDR3nt: TGTGCCAGCAGTCAAAGGAATGGACAGAAGATTTCACCCCTCCACTTT; abundance: .; d_gene: .; j_gene: TRBJ1-6; v_gene: TRBV3-1
CDR3aa: CASSLVSGLGNEQFF; CDR3nt: TGTGCCAGCAGCTTAGTGTCCGGGTTGGGCAATGAGCAGTTCTTC; abundance: .; d_gene: .; j_gene: TRBJ2-1; v_gene: TRBV7-9
CDR3aa: CASSITQGRNYGYTF; CDR3nt: TGTGCCAGCAGCATTACCCAGGGACGAAACTATGGCTACACCTTC; abundance: .; d_gene: .; j_gene: TRBJ1-2; v_gene: TRBV21-1
CDR3aa: CASTWTADSNQPQHF; CDR3nt: TGTGCCAGCACCTGGACAGCCGATAGCAATCAGCCCCAGCATTTT; abundance: few; d_gene: .; j_gene: TRBJ1-5; v_gene: TRBV6-1
CDR3aa: CSARTGGLAGGHSKNIQYF; CDR3nt: TGCAGTGCTAGGACCGGGGGGCTAGCGGGAGGGCATTCCAAAAACATTCAGTACTTC; abundance: few; d_gene: TRBD2; j_gene: TRBJ2-4; v_gene: TRBV20-1
CDR3aa: CASSRRHGLAEKGRRADTQYF; CDR3nt: TGTGCCAGCAGCCGCCGCCACGGACTAGCGGAGAAAGGTCGTAGGGCAGATACGCAGTATTTT; abundance: few; d_gene: TRBD2; j_gene: TRBJ2-3; v_gene: TRBV11-2
CDR3aa: CASSAPGLAGTRETQYF; CDR3nt: TGTGCCAGCAGTGCGCCGGGACTAGCGGGAACTCGGGAGACCCAGTACTTC; abundance: few; d_gene: TRBD2; j_gene: TRBJ2-5; v_gene: TRBV28
CDR3aa: CASSQPRLAGINNEQFF; CDR3nt: TGTGCCAGCAGTCAACCCAGACTAGCGGGGATAAACAATGAGCAGTTCTTC; abundance: .; d_gene: TRBD2; j_gene: TRBJ2-1; v_gene: TRBV6-1
CDR3aa: CASSQGKLAKNIQYF; CDR3nt: TGTGCCTCGTCACAGGGTAAACTAGCCAAAAACATTCAGTACTTC; abundance: few; d_gene: .; j_gene: TRBJ2-4; v_gene: TRBV9
CDR3aa: CAISGQGAGAGYGYTF; CDR3nt: TGTGCCATCAGTGGACAGGGGGCCGGGGCAGGCTATGGCTACACCTTC; abundance: few; d_gene: TRBD1; j_gene: TRBJ1-2; v_gene: TRBV10-3
CDR3aa: CATTRGQAYGYTF; CDR3nt: TGTGCCACCACCCGTGGGCAGGCCTATGGCTACACCTTC; abundance: .; d_gene: .; j_gene: TRBJ1-2; v_gene: TRBV15
CDR3aa: CASKPGTGGYNEQFF; CDR3nt: TGCGCCAGCAAGCCCGGGACAGGGGGCTACAATGAGCAGTTCTTC; abundance: .; d_gene: TRBD1; j_gene: TRBJ2-1; v_gene: TRBV5-1
CDR3aa: CASSLRDSELYEQYF; CDR3nt: TGCGCCAGCAGCTTGAGGGATAGCGAGCTCTACGAGCAGTACTTC; abundance: .; d_gene: .; j_gene: TRBJ2-7; v_gene: TRBV5-1
CDR3aa: CSVRTSWVGEQFF; CDR3nt: TGCAGTGTCCGGACTAGCTGGGTAGGTGAGCAGTTCTTC; abundance: .; d_gene: TRBD2; j_gene: TRBJ2-1; v_gene: TRBV20-1
CDR3aa: CSASYWTGGIYEQYF; CDR3nt: TGCAGTGCTAGCTATTGGACAGGGGGCATATACGAGCAGTACTTC; abundance: .; d_gene: TRBD1; j_gene: TRBJ2-7; v_gene: TRBV20-1
CDR3aa: CSVLDNEQLF; CDR3nt: TGCAGCGTCCTCGACAATGAGCAGTTGTTC; abundance: .; d_gene: .; j_gene: TRBJ2-1; v_gene: TRBV29-1
CDR3aa: CASSSRLAGEVGEQFF; CDR3nt: TGTGCCAGCAGCTCCCGACTAGCGGGAGAGGTAGGTGAGCAGTTCTTC; abundance: .; d_gene: TRBD2; j_gene: TRBJ2-1; v_gene: TRBV7-2
CDR3aa: CSVEKRSSEPEQFF; CDR3nt: TGCAGCGTTGAAAAAAGGAGCAGTGAACCTGAGCAGTTCTTC; abundance: .; d_gene: .; j_gene: TRBJ2-1; v_gene: TRBV29-1
CDR3aa: CASSVGQQYQETQYF; CDR3nt: TGCGCCAGCAGCGTCGGACAGCAGTACCAAGAGACCCAGTACTTC; abundance: .; d_gene: .; j_gene: TRBJ2-5; v_gene: TRBV5-1
CDR3aa: CASSLIVTSGQETQYF; CDR3nt: TGTGCCAGCAGCTTAATTGTGACTAGCGGACAAGAGACCCAGTACTTC; abundance: .; d_gene: TRBD2; j_gene: TRBJ2-5; v_gene: TRBV7-9
CDR3aa: CASRYLRDREYGANVLTF; CDR3nt: TGTGCCAGCAGGTATCTCCGGGACAGGGAGTATGGGGCCAACGTCCTGACTTTC; abundance: .; d_gene: TRBD1; j_gene: TRBJ2-6; v_gene: TRBV7-9
CDR3aa: CASSPIGTRADEQFF; CDR3nt: TGTGCCAGCAGTCCCATAGGAACCCGGGCCGATGAGCAGTTCTTC; abundance: .; d_gene: .; j_gene: TRBJ2-1; v_gene: TRBV27